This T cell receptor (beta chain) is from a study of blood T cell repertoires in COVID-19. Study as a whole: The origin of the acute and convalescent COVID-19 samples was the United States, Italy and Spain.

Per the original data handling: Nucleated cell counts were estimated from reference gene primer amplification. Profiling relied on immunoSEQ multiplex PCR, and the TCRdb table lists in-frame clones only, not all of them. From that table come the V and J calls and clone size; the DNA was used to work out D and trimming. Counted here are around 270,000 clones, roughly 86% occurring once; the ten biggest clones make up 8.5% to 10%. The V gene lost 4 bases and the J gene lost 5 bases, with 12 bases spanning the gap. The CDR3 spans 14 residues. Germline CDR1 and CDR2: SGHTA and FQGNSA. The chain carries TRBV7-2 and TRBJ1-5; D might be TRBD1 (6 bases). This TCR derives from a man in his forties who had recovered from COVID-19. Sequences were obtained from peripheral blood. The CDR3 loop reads CASSSGHQHQPQHF. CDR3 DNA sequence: TGTGCCAGCAGCTCGGGACATCAACATCAGCCCCAGCATTTT.